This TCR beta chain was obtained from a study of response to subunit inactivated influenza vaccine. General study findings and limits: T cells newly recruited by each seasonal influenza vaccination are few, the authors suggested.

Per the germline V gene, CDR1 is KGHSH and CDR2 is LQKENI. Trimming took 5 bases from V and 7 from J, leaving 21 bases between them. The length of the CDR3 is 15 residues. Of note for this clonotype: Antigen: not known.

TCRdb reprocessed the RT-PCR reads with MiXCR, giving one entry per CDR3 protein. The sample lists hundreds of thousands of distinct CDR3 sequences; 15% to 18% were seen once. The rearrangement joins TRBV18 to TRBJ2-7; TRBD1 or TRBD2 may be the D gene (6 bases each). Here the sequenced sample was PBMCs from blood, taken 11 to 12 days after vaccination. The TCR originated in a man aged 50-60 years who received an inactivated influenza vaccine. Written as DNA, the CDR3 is TGTGCCAGCTCATTCTGGGAAGAAGGGGGGAGTGAGCAGTACTTC. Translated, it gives CASSFWEEGGSEQYF.